The 27 T cell receptor beta chains in this list originate from one sample, sequenced in a study of blood T cell repertoires in COVID-19. TCRdb keeps only in-frame clones here, not all; method: immunoSEQ multiplex PCR. The table records about 110,000 clones, roughly 80% of them present only once. The sample consisted of peripheral blood. Every receptor here comes from a woman in her forties with acute or convalescent COVID-19.

This rearrangement joins TRBV3-1 (or the pseudogene TRBV3-2) to TRBJ2-4; 15 bases are shared with TRBD2. This CDR3 contains 16 residues. The V and J ends lost 4 bases and 8 bases, in that order; junction bases with no gene match: 6. Germline CDR1 reads LGHDT; CDR2 reads YNNKEL (reference sequence). CDR3 sequence: CASSRRTSGGADIQYF. CDR3 coding DNA: TGTGCCAGCAGCCGGCGGACTAGCGGGGGGGCGGACATTCAGTACTTC.

The chain employs TRBV18 and TRBJ1-2, with TRBD1 identical over 11 bases. The ends lost 3 bases at V and 0 bases at J; junction bases unmatched: 6. Germline assignment: CDR1 KGHSH and CDR2 LQKENI. This CDR3 region has 17 residues. The CDR3 nucleotides are TGTGCCAGCTCACCTTTAGGACAGGGGGCGGCTAACTATGGCTACACCTTC. It is translated as CASSPLGQGAANYGYTF.

The gene calls are TRBV5-1 and TRBJ2-2, with 7 bases fitting TRBD2. The ends lost 4 bases at V and 4 bases at J; junction bases unmatched: 13. The CDR3 loop spans 17 amino acids. Germline V gene sequence: CDR1 SGHRS, CDR2 YFSETQ. The CDR3 DNA reads as TGCGCCAGCAGCGCCAAAATGGAGCGGGGTCTCACCGGGGAGCTGTTTTTT. Protein: CASSAKMERGLTGELFF.

This sequence joins TRBV3-1 (or the pseudogene TRBV3-2) and TRBJ2-2; TRBD2 might be the D (6 bases). Germline CDR1 reads LGHDT; CDR2 reads YNNKEL (reference sequence). Trimming removed 4 bases at V and 2 bases at J, with 17 bases between. The CDR3 length is 17 residues. In nucleotides, the CDR3 is TGTGCCAGCAGCCTCCAGGAGGCGGGGAGTAACACCGGGGAGCTGTTTTTT. This encodes CASSLQEAGSNTGELFF.

This chain connects TRBV19 to TRBJ2-7; TRBD1 agrees at 8 bases. V gave up 9 bases and J gave up 0 bases; unmatched junction bases: 4. The CDR3 is 13 residues long. The germline CDR1 and CDR2 sequences are LNHDA and SQIVND (reference sequence). The CDR3: CASVDRVSYEQYF. Here the CDR3 DNA reads TGTGCCAGCGTGGACAGGGTCTCCTACGAGCAGTACTTC.

This rearrangement joins TRBV7-9 to TRBJ1-4; D uncertain. The length of the CDR3 is 14 residues. V lost 4 bases and J 8 bases, leaving 14 bases between the germline ends. Germline CDR1 is SEHNR and CDR2 is FQNEAQ (reference sequence). CDR3 in amino acids: CASSSLGIKEKLFF. Here the CDR3 DNA reads TGTGCCAGCAGCTCTCTCGGGATCAAAGAAAAACTGTTTTTT. The complete variable domain, with remaining parts taken from reference TRBV7-9 and TRBJ1-4, reads DTGVSQNPRHKITKRGQNVTFRCDPISEHNRLYWYRQTLGQGPEFLTYFQNEAQLEKSRLLSDRFSAERPKGSFSTLEIQRTEQGDSAMYLCASSSLGIKEKLFFGSGTQLSVL.

The rearrangement joins TRBV6-5 to TRBJ2-3, with 11 positions matching TRBD2. Per the germline V gene, CDR1 is MNHEY and CDR2 is SVGAGI. This CDR3 contains 14 residues. V trimming: 5 bases; J trimming: 5 bases; junction bases outside the gene matches: 3. The CDR3 sequence is CASSLGTSGDTQYF. CDR3 DNA sequence: TGTGCCAGCAGTCTAGGGACTAGCGGAGATACGCAGTATTTT.

This clone is a singleton in its sample. The chain combines TRBV7-9 with TRBJ1-1; 12 positions agree with TRBD1. Trimming at V came to 1 base and at J to 6 bases, leaving 6 bases not matched to a gene. The germline V gene has CDR1 SEHNR and CDR2 FQNEAQ (reference sequence). The CDR3 has 16 residues. CDR3 residues: CASSLVEGTGGPEAFF. The CDR3 nucleotides read TGTGCCAGCAGCTTAGTAGAGGGGACAGGGGGCCCTGAAGCTTTCTTT.

The CDR3 loop reads CASSTPGIANYGYTF. CDR3 DNA sequence: TGTGCCAGCAGCACGCCAGGAATTGCAAACTATGGCTACACCTTC. This rearrangement joins TRBV9 to TRBJ1-2; unclear D gene. The length of the CDR3 is 15 residues. Germline V CDR1 and CDR2: SGDLS, YYNGEE. V was trimmed by 4 bases and J by 2 bases, leaving 15 bases between them. Using reference TRBV9 and TRBJ1-2 for the parts outside the CDR3, the full variable domain is DSGVTQTPKHLITATGQRVTLRCSPRSGDLSVYWYQQSLDQGLQFLIQYYNGEERAKGNILERFSAQQFPDLHSELNLSSLELGDSALYFCASSTPGIANYGYTFGSGTRLTVV.

The chain is built from TRBV4-1 and TRBJ1-6, with TRBD1 matching over 9 bases. CDR1 is MGHRA, CDR2 YSYEKL, per germline. The CDR3 spans 16 residues. J was trimmed by 14 bases and V by 4 bases; bases with no gene match: 15. This CDR3 is CASSLVQQGANPTLHF. The CDR3, as DNA: TGCGCCAGCAGCCTCGTCCAACAGGGGGCGAACCCCACCCTCCACTTT.

This clone was recorded a few times. The chain has TRBV5-1 and TRBJ1-1; D remains ambiguous. Deletions cut 0 bases from V and 3 bases from J, with 9 bases between. Germline-derived CDR1 and CDR2 are SGHRS and YFSETQ. The CDR3 is 14 amino acids. CDR3 region: CASSLGGPDTEAFF. CDR3 nucleotides: TGCGCCAGCAGCTTGGGTGGCCCCGACACTGAAGCTTTCTTT.

This clone occurred a few times. V is TRBV5-4 and J is TRBJ1-3; D is ambiguous. This CDR3 comprises 15 residues. Trimming stripped 0 bases from V and 0 bases from J, with 7 bases between. Germline-derived CDR1 and CDR2 are SGHNT and YYREEE (reference sequence). The DNA of the CDR3 is TGTGCCAGCAGCTTGGATTCCTTCTCTGGAAACACCATATATTTT. Translation: CASSLDSFSGNTIYF.

The V call is TRBV2, the J call TRBJ1-6; TRBD1 matches 9 bases. CDR3 length: 18 amino acids. With V trimmed by 4 bases and J by 0 bases, 7 bases remained unmatched. Germline CDR1 is SNHLY and CDR2 is FYNNEI. The CDR3 protein is CASSGPGQGNSYNSPLHF. CDR3 DNA sequence: TGTGCCAGCAGTGGACCGGGACAGGGCAACTCCTATAATTCACCCCTCCACTTT.

The chain uses TRBV7-2 and TRBJ2-1, with D tentatively TRBD1 (5 bases). Between the trimmed V and J ends, which lost 5 bases and 0 bases, there was a span of 11 bases. The CDR3 is 15 residues long. Germline V CDR1 and CDR2: SGHTA, FQGNSA. The CDR3 DNA is TGTGCCAGCAGCCAAGGGGCTACCTCCTACAATGAGCAGTTCTTC. Translating it yields CASSQGATSYNEQFF.

The chain employs TRBV2 and TRBJ1-6, with D unclear. This CDR3 is 10 amino acids long. The V gene lost 8 bases and the J gene lost 7 bases, with 3 bases spanning the gap. Per germline, CDR1 SNHLY and CDR2 FYNNEI. The CDR3 loop reads CASSNSPLHF. CDR3 coding DNA: TGTGCCAGCTCAAATTCACCCCTCCACTTT.

This clone appeared a few times. The V gene is TRBV30, the J gene TRBJ1-2; TRBD1 matches 8 bases. Trimming cost V 4 bases and J 2 bases; bases outside gene matches: 0. Germline CDR1 reads GTSNPN; CDR2 reads SVGIG (reference sequence). The CDR3 sequence is 12 residues long. The CDR3 coding sequence is TGTGCCTGGACAGGGGGCAACTATGGCTACACCTTC. Translating it yields CAWTGGNYGYTF.

The chain uses TRBV18 and TRBJ1-1, with TRBD1 identical over 7 bases. Germline trimming cut 2 bases from V and 6 bases from J; bases unmatched to any gene: 9. Germline V lookup: CDR1 KGHSH, CDR2 LQKENI. The CDR3 loop spans 15 amino acids. CDR3 coding DNA: TGTGCCAGCTCACCAAGAGGAGAGGGGGCTCCTGAAGCTTTCTTT. This encodes CASSPRGEGAPEAFF. The complete variable domain, with remaining parts taken from reference TRBV18 and TRBJ1-1, reads NAGVMQNPRHLVRRRGQEARLRCSPMKGHSHVYWYRQLPEEGLKFMVYLQKENIIDESGMPKERFSAEFPKEGPSILRIQQVVRGDSAAYFCASSPRGEGAPEAFFGQGTRLTVV.

The genes are TRBV14 and TRBJ2-1, with 8 bases lining up with TRBD2. V gave up 3 bases and J gave up 8 bases; unmatched junction bases: 12. The CDR3 runs 16 residues. The germline V gene has CDR1 SGHDN and CDR2 FVKESK. The CDR3 loop is CASSQTGTSKFDEQFF. CDR3 DNA: TGTGCCAGCAGCCAGACCGGGACTAGTAAGTTCGATGAGCAGTTCTTC.

This chain uses TRBV7-6 with TRBJ2-7, with 12 bases fitting TRBD1. With 7 bases clipped from V and 3 bases from J, the junction kept 7 bases outside the gene matches. Germline V gives CDR1 SGHVS, CDR2 FNYEAQ. This CDR3 spans 15 amino acids. In DNA, the CDR3 is TGTGCCAGCAACGCCAGGGACAGGGGGCTCTACGAGCAGTACTTC. Its protein is CASNARDRGLYEQYF.

This clone was detected only once. The chain uses TRBV11-2 and TRBJ1-1; 8 positions agree with TRBD1. Germline V gene lookup returns CDR1 SGHAT and CDR2 FQNNGV. V lost 2 bases and J lost 3; bases outside the gene matches: 5. The CDR3 contains 15 residues. The CDR3 sequence: CASSLTTGAYTEAFF. In DNA, the CDR3 is TGTGCCAGCAGCTTAACGACAGGGGCGTACACTGAAGCTTTCTTT. Variable domain in full (rest from reference TRBV11-2 and TRBJ1-1): EAGVAQSPRYKIIEKRQSVAFWCNPISGHATLYWYQQILGQGPKLLIQFQNNGVVDDSQLPKDRFSAERLKGVDSTLKIQPAKLEDSAVYLCASSLTTGAYTEAFFGQGTRLTVV.

The gene calls are TRBV19 and TRBJ1-5; D unresolved. This CDR3 region has 14 residues. V was cut by 0 bases and J by 6 bases, with 9 bases left in between. Germline V gene sequence: CDR1 LNHDA, CDR2 SQIVND (reference sequence). CDR3 region: CASSIDRSSQPQHF. DNA for the CDR3: TGTGCCAGTAGTATAGATCGAAGTAGTCAGCCCCAGCATTTT.

This chain connects TRBV27 to TRBJ2-7; D is perhaps TRBD2 (5 bases). V was cut by 3 bases and J by 0 bases, with 18 bases left in between. The germline V gene has CDR1 MNHEY and CDR2 SMNVEV (reference sequence). The CDR3 has 17 amino acids. This CDR3 reads CASSLTFLAAGSYEQYF. The CDR3 nucleotides are TGTGCCAGCAGTTTGACTTTTTTGGCGGCGGGCTCCTACGAGCAGTACTTC.

The rearrangement links TRBV7-3 to TRBJ1-2; the match to TRBD1 covers 10 bases. CDR3 length: 13 amino acids. Trimming removed 3 bases from V and 6 bases from J; junction bases left unmatched: 1. CDR1 and CDR2 from the germline V gene are SGHTA and FQGTGA. This CDR3 is CASSFGQGDGYTF. In DNA, the CDR3 is TGTGCCAGCAGCTTTGGACAGGGGGATGGCTACACCTTC.

The table lists this clone with a few counts. The chain is built from TRBV11-2 and TRBJ2-7, with 9 bases that match TRBD1. V was pared by 4 bases and J by 0 bases, with 4 bases of the junction left unmatched. Germline CDR1 is SGHAT and CDR2 is FQNNGV. CDR3 length: 15 residues. For the CDR3, the DNA is TGTGCCAGCAGCTCCGGACAGGGGAGCTCCTACGAGCAGTACTTC. This sequence encodes CASSSGQGSSYEQYF.

This chain links TRBV5-1 with TRBJ1-1; tentatively, D is TRBD1 (5 bases). CDR1 and CDR2 from the germline V gene are SGHRS and YFSETQ. This CDR3 spans 15 amino acids. The germline V and J ends were trimmed by 4 bases and 2 bases, with 15 bases remaining between them. CDR3 nucleotides: TGCGCCAGCAGCCCCAGCGGGGGTCGAAACACTGAAGCTTTCTTT. This encodes CASSPSGGRNTEAFF.

This clone appeared a few times. This chain connects TRBV7-9 to TRBJ2-2; unclear D gene. The V end was cut by 5 bases, the J end by 5 bases, with 15 bases between. This CDR3 spans 15 amino acids. CDR1 is SEHNR, CDR2 FQNEAQ, per germline (reference sequence). This CDR3 is CASSLPAAGTGELFF. For the CDR3, the DNA is TGTGCCAGCAGCCTCCCGGCCGCCGGGACCGGGGAGCTGTTTTTT.

This clone was recorded only once. The chain combines TRBV28 with TRBJ1-3; D is ambiguous. The CDR3 sequence is 16 residues long. V lost 3 bases and J 2 bases, leaving 14 bases between the germline ends. Germline V gene data show CDR1 as MDHEN and CDR2 as SYDVKM. The DNA of the CDR3 is TGTGCCAGCAGTTTCGTCTCCATCGTAGCTGGAAACACCATATATTTT. Translation gives CASSFVSIVAGNTIYF.